This passage covers 3 T cell receptor beta chains from one sample sequenced in a study of regulatory T cells in long-lasting Graves disease. As for time point: newly diagnosed GD, antithyroid drugs for less than 3 months. From PBMCs, RNA was extracted and then used to make the TCR library. Libraries of TCR beta came from iRepertoire HTBI primers plus Arm-PCR of CDR3 regions. TCRdb passed the multiplex PCR reads through MiXCR, listing each CDR3 protein once. The sample includes fewer than 550,000 distinct CDR3 sequences, 16% seen only once; the top ten take roughly 25%. These records were also assigned to another study, of T cells in Graves' hyperthyroidism and ophthalmopathy.

The sample in question was peripheral blood mononuclear cells (PBMCs), obtained at new diagnosis, from a patient treated with antithyroid drugs. These receptors came from a woman aged 35-60 years with Graves disease.

Worth noting for this clonotype: Just one base apart from a much larger clone, this may be a read error. This rearrangement joins TRBV12-3 or TRBV12-4 to TRBJ2-7; no clear D gene. With 3 bases removed from V and 0 bases from J, the gap between germline ends came to 9 bases. The CDR3 extends over 14 amino acids. The CDR3 region is CASSLADPSYEQYF. The CDR3 DNA reads TGTGCCAGCAGTTTGGCAGACCCCTCCTACGAGCAGTACTTC.

The chain employs TRBV29-1 and TRBJ2-3, with D perhaps matching TRBD1 or TRBD2 (5 bases each). The CDR3 is 11 residues long. V was cut by 6 bases and J by 3 bases, with 7 bases left in between. The germline V gene encodes CDR1 SQVTM and CDR2 ANQGSEA. CDR3 bases: TGCAGCGTGGGGGAGACAGATACGCAGTATTTT. This codes for CSVGETDTQYF.

This clonotype has at least ten counts. The chain recombines TRBV6-1 with TRBJ2-3, with D possibly TRBD1 on 5 matching bases. Looked up from germline, CDR1 is MNHNS and CDR2 is SASEGT. Trimming took off 5 bases at V and 4 bases at J, with 13 bases between the two ends. There are 14 residues in the CDR3. The CDR3: CASSQGHPPDTQYF. The CDR3 bases are TGTGCCAGCAGTCAAGGACATCCTCCAGATACGCAGTATTTT.